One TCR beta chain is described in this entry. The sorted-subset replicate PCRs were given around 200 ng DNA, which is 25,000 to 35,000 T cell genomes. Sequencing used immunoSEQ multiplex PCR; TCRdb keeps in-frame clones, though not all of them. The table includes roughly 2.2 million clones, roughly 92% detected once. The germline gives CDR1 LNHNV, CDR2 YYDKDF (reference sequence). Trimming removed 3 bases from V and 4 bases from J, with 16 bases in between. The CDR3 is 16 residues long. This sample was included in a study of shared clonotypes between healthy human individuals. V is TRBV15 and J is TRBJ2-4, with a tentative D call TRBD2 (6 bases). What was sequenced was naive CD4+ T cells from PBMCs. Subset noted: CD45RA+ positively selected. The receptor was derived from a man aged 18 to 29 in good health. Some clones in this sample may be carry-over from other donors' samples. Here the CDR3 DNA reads TGTGCCACCAGCAGCCCCAGCGGGTACCAAAAAAACATTCAGTACTTC. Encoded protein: CATSSPSGYQKNIQYF.